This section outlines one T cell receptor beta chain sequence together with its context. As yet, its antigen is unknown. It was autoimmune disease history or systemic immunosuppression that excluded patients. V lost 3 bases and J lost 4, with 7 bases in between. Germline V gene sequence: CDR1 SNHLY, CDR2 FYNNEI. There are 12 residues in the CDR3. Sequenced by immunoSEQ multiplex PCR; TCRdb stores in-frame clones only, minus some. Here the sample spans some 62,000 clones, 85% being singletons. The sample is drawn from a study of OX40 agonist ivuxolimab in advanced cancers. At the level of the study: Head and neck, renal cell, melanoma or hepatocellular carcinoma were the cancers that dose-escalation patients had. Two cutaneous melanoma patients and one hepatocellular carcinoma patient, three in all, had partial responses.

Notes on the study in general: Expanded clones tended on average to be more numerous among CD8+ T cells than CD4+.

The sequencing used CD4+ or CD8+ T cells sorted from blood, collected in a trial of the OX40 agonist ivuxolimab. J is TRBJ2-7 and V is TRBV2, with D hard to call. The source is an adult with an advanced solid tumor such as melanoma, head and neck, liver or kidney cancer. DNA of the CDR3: TGTGCCAGCAGTGATCCCCTTTACGAGCAGTACTTC. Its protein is CASSDPLYEQYF.